One and the same sample provided the 6 T cell receptor beta chains below, sequenced in a study of T cell clones after liver transplantation. The table came from immunoSEQ multiplex PCR; TCRdb's copy has only in-frame clones and leaves some out. This sample carries some 80,000 clones, around 84% of them seen once, and the ten largest clones take under 2.5%. The source was CD4+ T cells from blood, collected less than 50 months after liver transplant. These receptor sequences come from a human patient who received a liver transplant. Some T cells may be transferred from the graft donor.

Remarks on this clone: An end of the junction does not agree with germline; a read error may underlie this. The chain is built from TRBV30 and TRBJ2-5; 9 bases align to TRBD2. Germline V gene data show CDR1 as GTSNPN and CDR2 as SVGIG (reference sequence). The CDR3 is 14 amino acids. CDR3 DNA sequence: TGTGCCTGGGGTGTAGCGGGAGTTGGGGAGACCCAGTACTTC. Protein: CAWGVAGVGETQYF.

The chain carries TRBV6-1 and TRBJ2-5; 7 bases agree with TRBD1. Looked up from germline, CDR1 is MNHNS and CDR2 is SASEGT. Losses at the gene ends were 8 bases for V and 1 base for J; bases not matched to a gene: 4. The CDR3 contains 13 residues. This chain's CDR3 is CASARDSQETQYF. In DNA, the CDR3 is TGTGCCAGCGCAAGGGACAGCCAAGAGACCCAGTACTTC.

The chain links TRBV7-3 to TRBJ2-1; D is uncertain. The CDR3 is 13 residues long. Germline CDR1 is SGHTA and CDR2 is FQGTGA. V was shortened by 2 bases and J by 8 bases, with 10 bases between the two germline ends. CDR3 nucleotides: TGTGCCAGCAGCTTATCTAGGGCTGATGAGCAGTTCTTC. Protein sequence: CASSLSRADEQFF.

V gene TRBV6-1 combines with J gene TRBJ2-7; D not certain. CDR1 MNHNS and CDR2 SASEGT come from the germline V gene. This CDR3 spans 12 amino acids. The V end lost 8 bases, the J end lost 2 bases, and 10 bases lay between the germline ends. CDR3: CASSRPTYEQYF. The CDR3, as DNA: TGTGCCAGCTCAAGGCCCACCTACGAGCAGTACTTC.

The chain is built from TRBV6-5 and TRBJ2-1, with 7 bases that match TRBD2. There are 15 residues in the CDR3. The ends lost 2 bases at V and 4 bases at J; junction bases unmatched: 5. The germline gives CDR1 MNHEY, CDR2 SVGAGI. The CDR3 spells CASSYTSGGYNEQFF. CDR3 bases: TGTGCCAGCAGTTACACCTCGGGGGGATACAATGAGCAGTTCTTC.

The chain is built from TRBV6-5 and TRBJ2-7; 7 nucleotides line up with TRBD1. The germline gives CDR1 MNHEY, CDR2 SVGAGI. The CDR3 is made up of 14 amino acids. Unmatched junction bases numbered 8, after V lost 6 bases and J lost 3 bases. CDR3 DNA sequence: TGTGCCAGCAGAAAGGGACAGATAGACTACGAGCAGTACTTC. Protein product: CASRKGQIDYEQYF.